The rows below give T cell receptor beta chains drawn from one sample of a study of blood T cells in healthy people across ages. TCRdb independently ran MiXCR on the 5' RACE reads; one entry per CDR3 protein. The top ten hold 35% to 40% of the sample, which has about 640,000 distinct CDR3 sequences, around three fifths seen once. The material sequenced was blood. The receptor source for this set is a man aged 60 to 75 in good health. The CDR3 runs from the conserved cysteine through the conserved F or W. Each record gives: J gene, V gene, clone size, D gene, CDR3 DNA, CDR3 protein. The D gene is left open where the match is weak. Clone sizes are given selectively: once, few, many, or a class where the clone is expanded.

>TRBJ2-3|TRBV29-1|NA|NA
TGCAGTGTGGGCGTAACAGATACGCAGTATTTT
CSVGVTDTQYF
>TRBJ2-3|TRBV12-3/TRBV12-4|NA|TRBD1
TGTGCCAGCAAATGTACAGGGGTGATGTCAGATGTGCAGTATTTT
CASKCTGVMSDVQYF
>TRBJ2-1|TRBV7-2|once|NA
TGTGCCAGCAGAAAGGGACTGTCGGGCCCGAGCTCCTACAATGAGCAGTTCTTC
CASRKGLSGPSSYNEQFF
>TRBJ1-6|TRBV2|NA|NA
TGTGCCAGCATCCGAAGGACGGGATCACCCCTCCACTTT
CASIRRTGSPLHF
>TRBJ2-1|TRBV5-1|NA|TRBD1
TGCGCCGGCAGCCAACTGACAGGGGAGAGGAATGAGCAGTTCTTC
CAGSQLTGERNEQFF
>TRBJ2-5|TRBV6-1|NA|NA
TGTGCCAGCAGTGAAGCTTCACGGGGGGAGACCCAGTACTTC
CASSEASRGETQYF
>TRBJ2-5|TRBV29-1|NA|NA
TGCAGCGTTGCGTCCATAGTGGGAGAGACCCAGTACTTC
CSVASIVGETQYF
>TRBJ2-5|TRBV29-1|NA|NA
TGCAGCGTTGAACCCCGGGGGATCTCCCAAGAGACCCAGTACTTC
CSVEPRGISQETQYF
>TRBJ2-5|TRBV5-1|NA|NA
TGCGCCAGCAGCTTGGCCGGACAAAGTCCTGAGACCCAGTACTTC
CASSLAGQSPETQYF
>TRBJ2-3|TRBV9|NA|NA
TGTGCCAGCAGCCACGGGGCTCAGGGGCGGCCTGATACGCAGTATTTT
CASSHGAQGRPDTQYF
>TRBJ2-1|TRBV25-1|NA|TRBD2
TGTGCCAGCAGTGAGCCAGATGGCGGGGGGCCCTACAATGAGCAGTTCTTC
CASSEPDGGGPYNEQFF
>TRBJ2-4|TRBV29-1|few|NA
TGCAGCGTTGAAGCAGAAGGGGGGGGCATTCAGTACTTC
CSVEAEGGGIQYF
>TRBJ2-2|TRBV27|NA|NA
TGTGCCAGCAGTCCCCATCGGGGGACAGCGAACACCGGGGAGCTGTTTTTT
CASSPHRGTANTGELFF
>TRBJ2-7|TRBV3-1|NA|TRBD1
TGTGCCAGCAGCCCAAGTGGGACAGATGAGCAGTACTTC
CASSPSGTDEQYF
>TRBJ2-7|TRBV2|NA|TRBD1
TGTGCCAGCAGTGAAGAATCTTCGAGACAGGGTGGTTACGAGCAGTACTTC
CASSEESSRQGGYEQYF
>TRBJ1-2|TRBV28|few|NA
TGTGCCAGCAGTTCCCCTGGGATTTATGGCTACACCTTC
CASSSPGIYGYTF
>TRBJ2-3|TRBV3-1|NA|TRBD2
TGTGCCAGCAGCCAGGGACTAGCGGGGTTCGCAGATACGCAGTATTTT
CASSQGLAGFADTQYF
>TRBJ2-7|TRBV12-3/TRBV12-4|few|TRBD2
TGTGCCAGCAGTCCCCGACTAGCGGGGAGCTACGAGCAGTACTTC
CASSPRLAGSYEQYF
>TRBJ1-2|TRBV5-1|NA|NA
TGCGCCAGCAGCACTGGAGAGGTTTCGGTCTATGGCTACACCTTC
CASSTGEVSVYGYTF
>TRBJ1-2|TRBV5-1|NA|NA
TGCGCCAGCAGCCAGGACGGCTCGCTTCGCTACACCTTC
CASSQDGSLRYTF
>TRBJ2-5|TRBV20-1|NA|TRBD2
TGCAGTGCCCGGTCCGGGACTAGGGAGACCCAGTACTTC
CSARSGTRETQYF
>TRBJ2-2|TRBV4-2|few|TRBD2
TGTGCCAGCAGCCAAGAGGCTAGCGGAGGGGAGCTGTTTTTT
CASSQEASGGELFF
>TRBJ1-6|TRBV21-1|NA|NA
TGTGCCAGCGGGACAGCCGGGTCACCCCTCCACTTT
CASGTAGSPLHF
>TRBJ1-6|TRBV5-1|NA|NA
TGCGCCAGCAGCTTGACGGCGGTCTATAATTCACCCCTCCACTTT
CASSLTAVYNSPLHF
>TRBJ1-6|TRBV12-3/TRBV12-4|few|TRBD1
TGTGCCAGCACCCGACAGGGGCGAGATTCACCCCTCCACTTT
CASTRQGRDSPLHF
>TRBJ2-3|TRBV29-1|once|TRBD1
TGCAGCGTTGAAGATACAGGGGGCAGGATAGATACGCAGTATTTT
CSVEDTGGRIDTQYF
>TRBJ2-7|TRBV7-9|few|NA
TGTGCCAGCAGCCCCACAGGGTACTACGAGCAGTACTTC
CASSPTGYYEQYF
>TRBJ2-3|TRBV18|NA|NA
TGTGCCAGCTCACCAGACATTGCCCAGGATACGCAGTATTTT
CASSPDIAQDTQYF
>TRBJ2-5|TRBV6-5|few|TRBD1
TGTGCCAGCAGGATACAGGGGTCAGAGACCCAGTACTTC
CASRIQGSETQYF
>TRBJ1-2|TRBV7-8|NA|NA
TGTGCCAGCAGCCGGACAGAGACTAACTATGGCTACACCTTC
CASSRTETNYGYTF
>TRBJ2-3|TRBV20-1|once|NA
TGCAGTGCTAGAGGCGCGGTAGCAACAGATACGCAGTATTTT
CSARGAVATDTQYF
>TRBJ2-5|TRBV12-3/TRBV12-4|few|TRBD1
TGTGCCAGCAGTCTCCCACAACAGGGGGGACCTGAGACCCAGTACTTC
CASSLPQQGGPETQYF
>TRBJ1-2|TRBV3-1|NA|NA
TGTGCCAGCAGCCGACAGGATAACTATGGCTACACCTTC
CASSRQDNYGYTF
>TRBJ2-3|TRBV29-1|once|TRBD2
TGCAGCCATAGCGGGGGGGCAGCAGATACGCAGTATTTT
CSHSGGAADTQYF
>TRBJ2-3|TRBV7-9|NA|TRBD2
TGTGCCAGCAGCTTCGGGACTATCGGGTTCACGGATACGCAGTATTTT
CASSFGTIGFTDTQYF
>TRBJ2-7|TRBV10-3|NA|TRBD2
TGTGCCATCTCGGGGGGGCGAGACTCCTACGAGCAGTACTTC
CAISGGRDSYEQYF
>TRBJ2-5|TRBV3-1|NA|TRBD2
TGTGCCAGCAGCCATGGTAGCGGGTTACAAGAGACCCAGTACTTC
CASSHGSGLQETQYF
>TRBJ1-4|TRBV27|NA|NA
TGTGCCAACCGATCGACCGGGACCTATAATGAAAAACTGTTTTTT
CANRSTGTYNEKLFF
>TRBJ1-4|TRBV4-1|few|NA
TGCGCCAGCAGCCAAGATCGGTCGGGTAATGAAAAACTGTTTTTT
CASSQDRSGNEKLFF
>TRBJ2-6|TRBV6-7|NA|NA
TGTGCCAGCAGTATGGACAGTGCCCTCCCTGGGGCCAACGTCCTGACTTTC
CASSMDSALPGANVLTF
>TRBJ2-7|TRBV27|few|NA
TGTGCCAGCAGCTTAAGGGTCCGGGACACGGTCTCCTACGAGCAGTACTTC
CASSLRVRDTVSYEQYF
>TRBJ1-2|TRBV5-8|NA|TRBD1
TGTGCCAGCAGCTCGGGACAGGGAATTAGAAGCTACACCTTC
CASSSGQGIRSYTF